Listed here are 32 T cell receptor beta chains from one sample, sequenced in a study of early T cells in non-severe SARS-CoV-2 infection (dated by TCRdb to about 2021). Library preparation used 5' RACE. The reads were generated on a NextSeq 500. The raw public reads went through TCRdb reprocessing: fastp at Q25, MiXCR clone calling, in-frame beta chains kept. Rows with a matching CDR3 protein are joined into one entry that keeps the most common DNA and genes. Recorded for this sample are 20,000 to 30,000 distinct CDR3 sequences; roughly 5.3% of them occurred a single time. The top ten clones comprise approximately 3.8% of the sample. The sequenced sample consisted of whole blood. These receptors were collected from an adult who was a healthcare worker with PCR-confirmed SARS-CoV-2 infection or an uninfected control (not recorded which).

This clonotype showed up many times. The chain carries TRBV12-3 or TRBV12-4 and TRBJ1-6, with 8 bases lining up with TRBD1. J gave up 0 bases and V 6 bases, and 1 base lay outside the gene matches. CDR3 size: 15 residues. The CDR3 nucleotides read TGTGCCAGCAGCGACAGGGGCTCCTATAATTCACCCCTCCACTTT. It yields the protein CASSDRGSYNSPLHF.

This clonotype appeared a few times. The chain combines TRBV18 with TRBJ1-2, with a weak D call TRBD1 (5 bases). This CDR3 has 16 amino acids. Germline V CDR1 and CDR2: KGHSH, LQKENI. The ends were cut back, 4 bases at V and 2 bases at J, with 17 bases in the middle. The CDR3 loop is CASSQNQAGGNYGYTF. As DNA, the CDR3 is TGTGCCAGCTCACAAAACCAAGCGGGGGGAAACTATGGCTACACCTTC.

The chain employs TRBV11-2 and TRBJ1-4; 8 bases are a match to TRBD1. This CDR3 is built from 15 residues. Germline loops: CDR1 SGHAT, CDR2 FQNNGV. V gave up 5 bases and J gave up 6 bases; unmatched junction bases: 8. CDR3: CASSPGRGLDEKLFF. The CDR3, as DNA: TGTGCCAGCAGCCCTGGCAGGGGGCTGGATGAAAAACTGTTTTTT.

This clonotype was observed at least ten times. The V gene is TRBV11-2, the J gene TRBJ2-7; D is unresolved. The CDR3 sequence is 12 residues long. Between the trimmed V and J ends, which lost 5 bases and 3 bases, there was a span of 8 bases. The V gene's germline CDR1 is SGHAT and CDR2 FQNNGV. CDR3 in DNA: TGTGCCAGCAGCCACATCGACTACGAGCAGTACTTC. Its translation: CASSHIDYEQYF.

The table lists this clonotype with a few counts. This sequence joins TRBV12-3 or TRBV12-4 and TRBJ2-3; D is undetermined. CDR3 length: 11 amino acids. Deletions cut 7 bases from V and 5 bases from J, with 7 bases between. CDR3 sequence reads: CASTSGDTQYF. The DNA of the CDR3 is TGTGCCAGCACCTCAGGAGATACGCAGTATTTT.

This rearrangement joins TRBV7-8 to TRBJ2-3, with TRBD1 matching 12 bases. This CDR3 contains 21 residues. J lost 0 bases, V lost 5 bases, and 18 bases had no gene match. Germline values: CDR1 SGHVS, CDR2 FQNEAQ. The CDR3 loop reads CASSAHLGGQGALESTDTQYF. DNA for the CDR3: TGTGCCAGCAGCGCACATCTGGGGGGACAGGGGGCCTTAGAGAGCACAGATACGCAGTATTTT.

This chain links TRBV7-3 with TRBJ2-6, with unresolved D. V lost 2 bases and J 2 bases, leaving 4 bases between the germline ends. This CDR3 comprises 14 residues. CDR1 and CDR2 from the germline V gene are SGHTA and FQGTGA. The CDR3 here is CASSLFPGANVLTF. The DNA of the CDR3 is TGTGCCAGCAGCTTATTCCCTGGGGCCAACGTCCTGACTTTC.

This clonotype appeared many times. An end of the junction differs from the germline gene, which may be a read error. The chain joins TRBV7-2 to TRBJ2-7, with unresolved D. This CDR3 has 11 residues. Germline values: CDR1 SGHTA, CDR2 FQGNSA. DNA for the CDR3: TGTGCCAGCAGCTTAGCCTACGGGCAGTACTTC. Its protein is CASSLAYGQYF.

In its sample, this clonotype was seen many times. The rearrangement links TRBV5-1 to TRBJ2-3; 10 bases match TRBD1. CDR1 SGHRS and CDR2 YFSETQ come from the germline V gene. V lost 4 bases and J lost 3; bases outside the gene matches: 2. CDR3 length: 14 amino acids. This CDR3 is CASSRDRGTDTQYF. The CDR3 DNA sequence: TGCGCCAGCAGCCGGGACAGGGGAACAGATACGCAGTATTTT. Full variable domain (missing parts from reference TRBV5-1 and TRBJ2-3): KAGVTQTPRYLIKTRGQQVTLSCSPISGHRSVSWYQQTPGQGLQFLFEYFSETQRNKGNFPGRFSGRQFSNSRSEMNVSTLELGDSALYLCASSRDRGTDTQYFGPGTRLTVL.

Here the CDR3 reads CASSFPQLAGVSNEQFF. CDR3 coding DNA: TGCGCCAGCAGCTTCCCCCAACTAGCGGGGGTCTCCAATGAGCAGTTCTTC. The chain uses TRBV5-1 and TRBJ2-1, with 11 bases fitting TRBD2. J gave up 6 bases and V 2 bases, and 10 bases lay outside the gene matches. Germline CDR1 reads SGHRS; CDR2 reads YFSETQ. The CDR3 sequence is 17 residues long.

This sequence joins TRBV29-1 and TRBJ1-4; D remains ambiguous. Trimming removed 4 bases at V and 0 bases at J, with 6 bases between. Germline V lookup: CDR1 SQVTM, CDR2 ANQGSEA. The CDR3 has 13 residues. CDR3 in DNA: TGCAGCGTTGTTACCACAACTAATGAAAAACTGTTTTTT. Translated, it gives CSVVTTTNEKLFF.

The gene calls are TRBV3-1 and TRBJ1-1; D is unclear. This CDR3 has 12 residues. Germline V gene lookup returns CDR1 LGHDT and CDR2 YNNKEL (reference sequence). Trimming took off 4 bases at V and 7 bases at J, with 10 bases between the two ends. DNA for the CDR3: TGTGCCAGCAGCCGGAGTACTGGTGAAGCTTTCTTT. It yields the protein CASSRSTGEAFF.

This clonotype was found many times. The chain carries TRBV7-9 and TRBJ2-7; D may match TRBD1 or TRBD2 (5 bases each). Looked up from germline, CDR1 is SEHNR and CDR2 is FQNEAQ (reference sequence). This CDR3 spans 12 amino acids. V was shortened by 1 base and J by 6 bases, with 7 bases between the two germline ends. This CDR3 is CASSLEGTEQYF. For the CDR3, the DNA is TGTGCCAGCAGCTTAGAGGGGACCGAGCAGTACTTC.

This clonotype has at least ten counts. The chain links TRBV5-1 to TRBJ2-7, with TRBD1 matching 8 bases. Germline-derived CDR1 and CDR2 are SGHRS and YFSETQ. The CDR3 contains 15 residues. V was clipped by 4 bases and J by 4 bases; unmatched bases: 10. The CDR3: CASSPPTGADYEQYF. The CDR3 coding sequence is TGCGCCAGCAGCCCCCCGACAGGGGCGGATTACGAGCAGTACTTC.

The sample holds many counts of this clonotype. This chain connects TRBV4-2 to TRBJ1-5, with D tentatively TRBD1 (5 bases). Germline V lookup: CDR1 LGHNA, CDR2 YNFKEQ. V lost 0 bases to trimming and J lost 5 bases, with 8 bases between them. The CDR3 loop spans 14 amino acids. For the CDR3, the DNA is TGTGCCAGCAGCCAAGATGGGGCATATCAGCCCCAGCATTTT. It encodes CASSQDGAYQPQHF.

The V and J genes are TRBV7-3 and TRBJ1-1; no clear D gene. The CDR3 consists of 13 residues. Trimming left V 2 bases short and J 5 bases short, with 9 bases between. In germline, CDR1 is SGHTA, CDR2 FQGTGA. DNA of the CDR3: TGTGCCAGCAGCTTACACCGAGAGACTGAAGCTTTCTTT. It specifies CASSLHRETEAFF.

There are many counts of this clonotype. In DNA form, the CDR3 reads TGCGCCAGCAGCCTCCGGGGACCGGGGGTTGAGCAGTTCTTC. Amino acids: CASSLRGPGVEQFF. V and J are TRBV5-1 and TRBJ2-1; D is possibly TRBD2 (6 bases). This CDR3 region has 14 residues. V was pared by 4 bases and J by 9 bases, with 17 bases between. Germline V CDR1 and CDR2: SGHRS, YFSETQ.

This clonotype was observed many times. The chain has TRBV6-5 and TRBJ2-7, with D tentatively TRBD1 (6 bases). This CDR3 is 17 amino acids long. Germline CDR1 MNHEY, CDR2 SVGAGI. V lost 6 bases and J 2 bases, leaving 23 bases between the germline ends. The CDR3 is CASSPSFGTPFTYEQYF. The CDR3 coding sequence is TGTGCCAGCAGCCCCAGTTTCGGGACACCCTTTACCTACGAGCAGTACTTC.

This clonotype came up many times. The chain joins TRBV5-6 to TRBJ1-3; a weak D match, TRBD1 (6 bases). Germline V gives CDR1 SGHDT, CDR2 YYEEEE. Trimming cost V 1 base and J 0 bases, with 8 bases left between them. This CDR3 has 15 residues. CDR3 DNA: TGTGCCAGCAGCTTGAAGGGGGTCTCTGGAAACACCATATATTTT. Amino acids: CASSLKGVSGNTIYF.

This clonotype appeared many times. The chain is built from TRBV18 and TRBJ1-4; unclear D gene. CDR3 length: 12 amino acids. Germline CDR1 reads KGHSH; CDR2 reads LQKENI. Trimming stripped 3 bases from V and 7 bases from J, with 6 bases between. This CDR3 reads CASSPESEKLFF. For the CDR3, the DNA is TGTGCCAGCTCACCCGAAAGTGAAAAACTGTTTTTT.

This chain uses TRBV27 with TRBJ2-7; D gene ambiguous. With 3 bases removed from V and 4 bases from J, the gap between germline ends came to 10 bases. CDR1 is MNHEY and CDR2 is SMNVEV in the germline V gene (reference sequence). This CDR3 has 13 residues. In DNA, the CDR3 is TGTGCCAGCAGTTTTAGTGGGCCTTACGAGCAGTACTTC. Translating it yields CASSFSGPYEQYF.

This clonotype was picked up many times. The rearrangement joins TRBV2 to TRBJ2-1, with no clear D. Germline-derived CDR1 and CDR2 are SNHLY and FYNNEI. Deletions cut 7 bases from V and 6 bases from J, with 13 bases between. This CDR3 region has 13 residues. The CDR3 reads CASNPLPFNEQFF. CDR3 nucleotides: TGTGCCAGCAATCCTCTTCCCTTCAATGAGCAGTTCTTC. The full variable domain, rest sourced from reference TRBV2 and TRBJ2-1, is EPEVTQTPSHQVTQMGQEVILRCVPISNHLYFYWYRQILGQKVEFLVSFYNNEISEKSEIFDDQFSVERPDGSNFTLKIRSTKLEDSAMYFCASNPLPFNEQFFGPGTRLTVL.

As concerns this clonotype: A read error may account for a junction end that differs from germline. The gene calls are TRBV20-1 and TRBJ2-3; 12 nucleotides align to TRBD2. This CDR3 contains 21 residues. Germline CDR1 and CDR2: DFQATT and SNEGSKA (reference sequence). The CDR3 sequence: CSAGDRGLPSGGAAGPDTQYF. CDR3 in DNA: TGCAGTGCTGGAGACAGGGGGCTACCTAGCGGGGGGGCCGCAGGCCCAGATACGCAGTATTTT.

This clonotype was detected ten times or more. The gene calls are TRBV30 and TRBJ1-3; D remains unclear. CDR3 length equals 13 residues. Trimming cost V 2 bases and J 0 bases, with 5 bases left between them. In germline, CDR1 is GTSNPN, CDR2 SVGIG (reference sequence). DNA of the CDR3: TGTGCCTGGAGTTGGGGCTCTGGAAACACCATATATTTT. As protein: CAWSWGSGNTIYF.

The chain combines TRBV20-1 with TRBJ2-3; 9 bases match TRBD2. The CDR3 is 15 amino acids. Germline V lookup: CDR1 DFQATT, CDR2 SNEGSKA (reference sequence). The ends lost 3 bases at V and 10 bases at J; junction bases unmatched: 14. CDR3 residues: CSASYASGGTRAQYF. The CDR3 DNA follows: TGCAGTGCTAGCTACGCAAGCGGGGGGACGCGGGCGCAGTATTTT.

This clonotype was found many times. This chain joins TRBV2 and TRBJ1-4, with 9 bases matching TRBD1. Germline V gene data show CDR1 as SNHLY and CDR2 as FYNNEI. Trimming cost V 5 bases and J 10 bases; bases outside gene matches: 11. The CDR3 is made up of 15 amino acids. CDR3: CASSPQQGARGKLFF. The CDR3 DNA reads TGTGCCAGCAGTCCGCAACAGGGGGCGCGGGGAAAACTGTTTTTT.

This clonotype was seen more than once but under ten times. The chain joins TRBV2 to TRBJ2-3; 15 positions agree with TRBD2. Trimming took 4 bases from V and 7 from J; bases not matched to a gene: 3. This CDR3 has 15 residues. Germline values: CDR1 SNHLY, CDR2 FYNNEI. CDR3 nucleotides: TGTGCCAGCAGTGGGACTAGCGGGGGGGCTAATACGCAGTATTTT. Its translation is CASSGTSGGANTQYF.

This clonotype was counted many times. The J gene is TRBJ2-6, the V gene TRBV12-3 or TRBV12-4; no reliable D call. This CDR3 has 17 amino acids. V lost 4 bases to trimming and J lost 0 bases, with 13 bases between them. Here the CDR3 DNA reads TGTGCCAGCAGTTCGGGCAGGTTGAGCTCTGGGGCCAACGTCCTGACTTTC. This gives the protein CASSSGRLSSGANVLTF.

This clonotype has only a few counts. The chain employs TRBV2 and TRBJ2-2, with 14 bases fitting TRBD2. The germline gives CDR1 SNHLY, CDR2 FYNNEI. CDR3 size: 18 residues. The junction had 11 bases not matched to a gene; V was cut back by 5 bases and J by 6 bases. In DNA, the CDR3 is TGTGCCAGCAGTCAGGGACTAGCGGGGGTATCCTCGGCCGGGGAGCTGTTTTTT. Translation gives CASSQGLAGVSSAGELFF.

This clonotype was picked up many times. The J gene is TRBJ1-2, the V gene TRBV19; no reliable D call. The CDR3 runs 13 residues. Deletions cut 6 bases from V and 1 base from J, with 9 bases between. Germline loops: CDR1 LNHDA, CDR2 SQIVND (reference sequence). The CDR3 region is CASRLGINYGYTF. Here the CDR3 DNA reads TGTGCCAGTAGGCTGGGGATTAACTATGGCTACACCTTC.

This clonotype was seen repeatedly, ten times or more. The chain combines TRBV18 with TRBJ2-7; maybe TRBD1 (7 bases). V lost 3 bases, J lost 5 bases, and 14 bases lay in between. Per germline, CDR1 KGHSH and CDR2 LQKENI. This CDR3 spans 14 amino acids. The CDR3 coding sequence is TGTGCCAGCTCACCTCCAGGAGGGGGCGACGAGCAGTACTTC. Translated, it gives CASSPPGGGDEQYF.

This clonotype occurred many times. V gene TRBV30 combines with J gene TRBJ2-7; TRBD2 matches at 7 bases. CDR3 length: 13 residues. V was clipped by 8 bases and J by 5 bases; unmatched bases: 12. Germline V gene lookup returns CDR1 GTSNPN and CDR2 SVGIG (reference sequence). This CDR3 is CALDRGGLNEQYF. The DNA of the CDR3 is TGTGCCCTGGATAGGGGAGGGTTGAACGAGCAGTACTTC. Full variable domain (outside the CDR3, taken from reference TRBV30 and TRBJ2-7): SQTIHQWPATLVQPVGSPLSLECTVEGTSNPNLYWYRQAAGRGLQLLFYSVGIGQISSEVPQNLSASRPQDRQFILSSKKLLLSDSGFYLCALDRGGLNEQYFGPGTRLTVT.